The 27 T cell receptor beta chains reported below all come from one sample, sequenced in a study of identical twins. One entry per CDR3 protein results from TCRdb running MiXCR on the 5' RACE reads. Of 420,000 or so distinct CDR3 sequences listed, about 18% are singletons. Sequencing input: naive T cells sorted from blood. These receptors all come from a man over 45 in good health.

The CDR3 coding sequence is TGCGCCAGCAGCTTTGGGACAGGGATTACCAAAAACATTCAGTACTTC. Protein sequence: CASSFGTGITKNIQYF. The genes are TRBV5-1 and TRBJ2-4, with 9 bases lining up with TRBD1. This CDR3 has 16 residues. Per the germline V gene, CDR1 is SGHRS and CDR2 is YFSETQ. The trim removed 2 bases at V and 2 bases at J, leaving 5 bases unmatched.

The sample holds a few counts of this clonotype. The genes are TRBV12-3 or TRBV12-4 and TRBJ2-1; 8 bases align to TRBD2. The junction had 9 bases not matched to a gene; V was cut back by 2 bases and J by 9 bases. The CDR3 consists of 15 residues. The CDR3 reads CASSLQTGGSTEQFF. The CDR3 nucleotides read TGTGCCAGCAGTTTACAGACGGGGGGGTCGACTGAGCAGTTCTTC.

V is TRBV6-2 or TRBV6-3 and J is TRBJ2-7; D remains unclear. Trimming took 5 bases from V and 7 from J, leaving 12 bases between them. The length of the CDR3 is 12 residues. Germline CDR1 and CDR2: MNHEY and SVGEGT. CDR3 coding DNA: TGTGCCAGCAGTCCACGCCTCTTTGAGCAGTACTTC. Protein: CASSPRLFEQYF.

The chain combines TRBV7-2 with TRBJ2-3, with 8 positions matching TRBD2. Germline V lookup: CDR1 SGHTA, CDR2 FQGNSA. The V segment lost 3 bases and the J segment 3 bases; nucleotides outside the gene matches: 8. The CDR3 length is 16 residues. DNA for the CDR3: TGTGCCAGCAGCTTCCCGGGGGGGCGAGGGACAGATACGCAGTATTTT. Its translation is CASSFPGGRGTDTQYF.

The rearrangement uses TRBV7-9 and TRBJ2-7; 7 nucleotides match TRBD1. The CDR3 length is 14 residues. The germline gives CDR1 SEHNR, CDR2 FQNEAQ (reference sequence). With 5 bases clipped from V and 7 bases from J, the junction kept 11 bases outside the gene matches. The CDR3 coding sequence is TGTGCCAGCAGCGCCGGGACAGCGCCGGGTGAGCAGTACTTC. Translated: CASSAGTAPGEQYF. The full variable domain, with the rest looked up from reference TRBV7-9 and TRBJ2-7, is DTGVSQNPRHKITKRGQNVTFRCDPISEHNRLYWYRQTLGQGPEFLTYFQNEAQLEKSRLLSDRFSAERPKGSFSTLEIQRTEQGDSAMYLCASSAGTAPGEQYFGPGTRLTVT.

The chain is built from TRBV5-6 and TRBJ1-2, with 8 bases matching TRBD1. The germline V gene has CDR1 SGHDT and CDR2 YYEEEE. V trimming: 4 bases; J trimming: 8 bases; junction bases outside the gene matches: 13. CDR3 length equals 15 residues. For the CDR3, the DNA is TGTGCCAGCAGCCGTAATAGCCAGGGGGCAGAAGGCTACACCTTC. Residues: CASSRNSQGAEGYTF.

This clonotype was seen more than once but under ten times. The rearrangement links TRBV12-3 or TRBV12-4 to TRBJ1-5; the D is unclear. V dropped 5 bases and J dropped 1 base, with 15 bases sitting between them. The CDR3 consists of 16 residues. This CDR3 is CASSENTASSNQPQHF. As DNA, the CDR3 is TGTGCCAGCAGTGAGAATACAGCTTCAAGCAATCAGCCCCAGCATTTT.

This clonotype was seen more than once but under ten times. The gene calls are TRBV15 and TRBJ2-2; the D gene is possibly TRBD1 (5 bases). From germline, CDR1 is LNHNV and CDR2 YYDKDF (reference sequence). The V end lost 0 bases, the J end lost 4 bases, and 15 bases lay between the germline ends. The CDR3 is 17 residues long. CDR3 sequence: CATSREPLTDPTGELFF. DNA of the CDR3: TGTGCCACCAGCAGAGAACCACTGACAGACCCCACCGGGGAGCTGTTTTTT.

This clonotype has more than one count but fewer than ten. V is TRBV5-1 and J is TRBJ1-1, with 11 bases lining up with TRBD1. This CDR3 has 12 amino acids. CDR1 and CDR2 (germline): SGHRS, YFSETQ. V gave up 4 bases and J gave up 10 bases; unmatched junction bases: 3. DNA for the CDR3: TGCGCCAGCAGCCTCGGGACAGGGGGAGCTTTCTTT. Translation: CASSLGTGGAFF. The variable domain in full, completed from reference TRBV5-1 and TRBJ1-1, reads KAGVTQTPRYLIKTRGQQVTLSCSPISGHRSVSWYQQTPGQGLQFLFEYFSETQRNKGNFPGRFSGRQFSNSRSEMNVSTLELGDSALYLCASSLGTGGAFFGQGTRLTVV.

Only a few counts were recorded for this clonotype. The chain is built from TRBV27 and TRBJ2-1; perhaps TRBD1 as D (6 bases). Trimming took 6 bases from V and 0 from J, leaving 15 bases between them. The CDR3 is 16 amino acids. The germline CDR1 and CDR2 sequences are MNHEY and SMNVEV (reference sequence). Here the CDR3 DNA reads TGTGCCAGCAGCAGGGGCGGCTTAAGCTCCTACAATGAGCAGTTCTTC. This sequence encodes CASSRGGLSSYNEQFF.

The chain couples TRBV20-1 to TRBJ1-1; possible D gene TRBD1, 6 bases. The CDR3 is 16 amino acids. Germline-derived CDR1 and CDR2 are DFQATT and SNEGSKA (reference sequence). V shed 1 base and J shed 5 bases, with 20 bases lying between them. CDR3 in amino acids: CSARGYGMGAGTEAFF. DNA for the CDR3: TGCAGTGCTAGAGGTTACGGGATGGGGGCCGGGACTGAAGCTTTCTTT.

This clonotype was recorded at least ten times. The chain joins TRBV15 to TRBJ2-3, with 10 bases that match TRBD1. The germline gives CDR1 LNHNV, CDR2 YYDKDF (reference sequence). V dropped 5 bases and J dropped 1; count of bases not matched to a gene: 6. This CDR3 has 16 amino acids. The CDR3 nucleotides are TGTGCCACCAGCCTCGGACAGGGGGTTGGCACAGATACGCAGTATTTT. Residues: CATSLGQGVGTDTQYF.

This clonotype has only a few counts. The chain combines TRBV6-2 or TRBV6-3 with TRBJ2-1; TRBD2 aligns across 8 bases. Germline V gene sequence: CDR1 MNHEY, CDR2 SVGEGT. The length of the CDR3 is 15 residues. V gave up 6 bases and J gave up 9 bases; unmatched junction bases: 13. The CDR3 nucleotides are TGTGCCAGCAGGCGAGCGGGGGTAGTTGGAGGTGAGCAGTTCTTC. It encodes CASRRAGVVGGEQFF.

CDR3 amino acids: CASPGLPRAETQYF. CDR3 DNA sequence: TGTGCCAGCCCGGGACTCCCCCGGGCGGAGACCCAGTACTTC. This chain links TRBV28 with TRBJ2-5, with D possibly being TRBD2 (6 bases). CDR3 length: 14 residues. Trimming took off 8 bases at V and 5 bases at J, with 18 bases between the two ends. Per germline, CDR1 MDHEN and CDR2 SYDVKM.

In nucleotides, the CDR3 is TGTGCCAGCGGGAATAGGGGTATGAACACTGAAGCTTTCTTT. This translates into CASGNRGMNTEAFF. J is TRBJ1-1 and V is TRBV4-2, with D possibly TRBD1 on 5 matching bases. The V end was cut by 8 bases, the J end by 0 bases, with 13 bases between. The CDR3 totals 14 residues. The germline V gene has CDR1 LGHNA and CDR2 YNFKEQ.

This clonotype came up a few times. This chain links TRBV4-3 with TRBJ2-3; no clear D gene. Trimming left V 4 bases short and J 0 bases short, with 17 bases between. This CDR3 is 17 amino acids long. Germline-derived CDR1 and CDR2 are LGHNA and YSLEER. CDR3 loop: CASSRGPARLSTDTQYF. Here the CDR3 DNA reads TGCGCCAGCAGCCGAGGTCCAGCTCGGCTTAGCACAGATACGCAGTATTTT.

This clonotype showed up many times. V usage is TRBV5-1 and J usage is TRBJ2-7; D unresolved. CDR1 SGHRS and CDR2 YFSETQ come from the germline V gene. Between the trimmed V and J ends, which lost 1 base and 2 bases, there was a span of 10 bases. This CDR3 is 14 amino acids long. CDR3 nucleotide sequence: TGCGCCAGCAGCTTGAACCCTCCGACCTACGAGCAGTACTTC. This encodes CASSLNPPTYEQYF.

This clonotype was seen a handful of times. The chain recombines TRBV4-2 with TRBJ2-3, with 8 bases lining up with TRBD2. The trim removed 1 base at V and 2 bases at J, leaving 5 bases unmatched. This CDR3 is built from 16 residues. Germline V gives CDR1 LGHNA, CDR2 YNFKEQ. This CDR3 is CASSQGFSGDTDTQYF. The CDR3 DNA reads TGTGCCAGCAGCCAAGGTTTTAGCGGGGACACAGATACGCAGTATTTT.

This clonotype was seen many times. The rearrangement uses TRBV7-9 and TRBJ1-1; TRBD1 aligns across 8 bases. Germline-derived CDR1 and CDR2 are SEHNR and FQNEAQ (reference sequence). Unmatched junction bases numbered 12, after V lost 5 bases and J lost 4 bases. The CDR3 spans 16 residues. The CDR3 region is CASSPPARTGPTEAFF. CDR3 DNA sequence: TGTGCCAGCAGCCCTCCGGCACGGACAGGGCCCACTGAAGCTTTCTTT.

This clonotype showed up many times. The CDR3 loop is CSARRGPVYNEQFF. The CDR3 region has the DNA TGCAGTGCTAGAAGGGGGCCGGTCTACAATGAGCAGTTCTTC. This chain joins TRBV20-1 and TRBJ2-1; TRBD1 matches at 7 bases. CDR1 and CDR2 (germline): DFQATT, SNEGSKA (reference sequence). This CDR3 has 14 amino acids. Trimming cost V 2 bases and J 3 bases; bases outside gene matches: 4.

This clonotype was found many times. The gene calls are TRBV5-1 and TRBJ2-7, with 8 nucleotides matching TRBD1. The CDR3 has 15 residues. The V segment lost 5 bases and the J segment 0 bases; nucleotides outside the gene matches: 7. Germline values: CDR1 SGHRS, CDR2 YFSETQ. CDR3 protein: CASSRGQETSYEQYF. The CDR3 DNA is TGCGCCAGCAGTAGGGGACAGGAGACCTCCTACGAGCAGTACTTC.

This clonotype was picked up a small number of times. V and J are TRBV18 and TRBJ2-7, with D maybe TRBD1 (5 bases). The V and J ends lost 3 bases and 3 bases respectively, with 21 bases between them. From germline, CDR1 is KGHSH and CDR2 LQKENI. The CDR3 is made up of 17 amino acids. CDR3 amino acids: CASSPTLLGPRVYEQYF. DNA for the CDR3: TGTGCCAGCTCACCGACCCTCCTTGGCCCCAGGGTCTACGAGCAGTACTTC.

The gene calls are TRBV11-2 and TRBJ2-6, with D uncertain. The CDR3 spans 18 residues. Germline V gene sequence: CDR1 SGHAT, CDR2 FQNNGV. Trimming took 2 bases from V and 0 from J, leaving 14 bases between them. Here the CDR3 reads CASSLLIDPISGANVLTF. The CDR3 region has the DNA TGTGCCAGCAGCTTATTAATTGATCCGATCTCTGGGGCCAACGTCCTGACTTTC.

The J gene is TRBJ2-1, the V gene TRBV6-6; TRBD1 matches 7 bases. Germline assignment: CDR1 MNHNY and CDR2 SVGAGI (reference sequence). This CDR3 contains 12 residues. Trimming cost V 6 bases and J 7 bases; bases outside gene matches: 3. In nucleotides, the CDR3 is TGTGCCAGCAGGGAGACAGGGAATGAGCAGTTCTTC. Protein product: CASRETGNEQFF.

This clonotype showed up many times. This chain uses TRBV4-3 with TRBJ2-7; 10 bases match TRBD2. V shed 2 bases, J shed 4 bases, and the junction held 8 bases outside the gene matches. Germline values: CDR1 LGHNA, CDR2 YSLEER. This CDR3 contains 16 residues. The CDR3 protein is CASSQYIASGGYEQYF. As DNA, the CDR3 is TGCGCCAGCAGCCAATACATCGCTAGCGGGGGTTACGAGCAGTACTTC.

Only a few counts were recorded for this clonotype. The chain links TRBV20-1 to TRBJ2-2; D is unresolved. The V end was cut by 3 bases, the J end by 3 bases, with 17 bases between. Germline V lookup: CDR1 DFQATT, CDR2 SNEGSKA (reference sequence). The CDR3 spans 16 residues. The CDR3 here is CSARAPLNYHTGELFF. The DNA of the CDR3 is TGCAGTGCTAGGGCCCCTCTAAACTACCACACCGGGGAGCTGTTTTTT.

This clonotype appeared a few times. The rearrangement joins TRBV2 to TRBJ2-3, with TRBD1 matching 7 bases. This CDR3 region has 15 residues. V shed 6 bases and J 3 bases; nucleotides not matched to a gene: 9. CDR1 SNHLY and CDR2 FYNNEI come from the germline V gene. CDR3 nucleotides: TGTGCCAGCAGGTTGACAGGGAAAATAACAGATACGCAGTATTTT. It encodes CASRLTGKITDTQYF.